A single sample gave rise to the 26 T cell receptor beta chains below, sequenced in a study of OX40 agonist ivuxolimab in advanced cancers. Library preparation was by the immunoSEQ multiplex PCR assay. Imported from immuneACCESS, the table was reduced by TCRdb to in-frame sequences with V and J called. These copies leave out some clones; in studies compared against another copy, an unresolved V gene accounts for under half, and the cause of the remainder is not known. The sample includes tens of thousands of clones, with about 90% observed a single time. The ten largest clonotypes hold 4% to 5% of the sample. The starting material was CD4+ or CD8+ T cells sorted from blood, obtained in a trial of the OX40 agonist ivuxolimab. The source of these receptors is an adult with an advanced solid tumor such as melanoma, head and neck, liver or kidney cancer.

V and J are TRBV6-5 and TRBJ2-7; possible D gene TRBD2, 6 bases. The CDR3 loop spans 14 amino acids. Germline CDR1 and CDR2: MNHEY and SVGAGI. Deletions cut 0 bases from V and 6 bases from J, with 12 bases between. Here the CDR3 reads CASSYSLEGGEQYV. As DNA, the CDR3 is TGTGCCAGCAGTTACTCTTTGGAGGGTGGCGAGCAGTACGTC.

The rearrangement joins TRBV4-1 to TRBJ2-1; unclear D gene. Germline values: CDR1 MGHRA, CDR2 YSYEKL. Trimming stripped 6 bases from V and 1 base from J, with 19 bases between. The CDR3 runs to 17 residues. The CDR3 here is CASSLTDGALSYNEQFF. The CDR3 nucleotides are TGCGCCAGCAGTTTGACCGACGGAGCGCTGTCCTACAATGAGCAGTTCTTC.

The genes are TRBV4-1 and TRBJ2-3; tentatively, D is TRBD1 (5 bases). Germline CDR1 MGHRA, CDR2 YSYEKL. The V gene lost 8 bases and the J gene lost 0 bases, with 9 bases spanning the gap. The CDR3 totals 13 residues. This CDR3 is CASRQSSTDTQYF. CDR3 nucleotides: TGCGCCAGCCGACAGAGTAGCACAGATACGCAGTATTTT.

The chain is built from TRBV7-9 and TRBJ2-2; D possibly uses TRBD1 or TRBD2 (5 bases each). The length of the CDR3 is 16 residues. V lost 6 bases, J lost 2 bases, and 16 bases lay in between. CDR1 is SEHNR, CDR2 FQNEAQ, per germline (reference sequence). The CDR3 region is CASSREPGPNTGELFF. DNA for the CDR3: TGTGCCAGCAGTCGCGAACCGGGACCAAACACCGGGGAGCTGTTTTTT.

The chain carries TRBV2 and TRBJ2-3; no reliable D call. From germline, CDR1 is SNHLY and CDR2 FYNNEI. The V end was cut by 6 bases, the J end by 6 bases, with 7 bases between. The CDR3 sequence is 11 residues long. The CDR3 spells CASRPSDTQYF. The CDR3 DNA is TGTGCCAGCAGGCCCAGCGATACGCAGTATTTT.

V and J are TRBV5-1 and TRBJ2-7; tentatively, D is TRBD1 or TRBD2 (6 bases each). The V end was cut by 7 bases, the J end by 0 bases, with 14 bases between. CDR1 and CDR2 from the germline V gene are SGHRS and YFSETQ. This CDR3 is built from 14 residues. The DNA of the CDR3 is TGCGCCAGCCTCGACGAGGGGGGCTCCTACGAGCAGTACTTC. Its protein is CASLDEGGSYEQYF. The full variable domain, rest sourced from reference TRBV5-1 and TRBJ2-7, is KAGVTQTPRYLIKTRGQQVTLSCSPISGHRSVSWYQQTPGQGLQFLFEYFSETQRNKGNFPGRFSGRQFSNSRSEMNVSTLELGDSALYLCASLDEGGSYEQYFGPGTRLTVT.

The rearrangement links TRBV27 to TRBJ2-7; 8 positions agree with TRBD1. Germline assignment: CDR1 MNHEY and CDR2 SMNVEV (reference sequence). With 5 bases clipped from V and 1 base from J, the junction kept 4 bases outside the gene matches. The CDR3 length is 14 residues. The CDR3 loop is CASSEQGGSYEQYV. The DNA of the CDR3 is TGTGCCAGCAGTGAACAGGGGGGTTCCTACGAGCAGTACGTC.

This clone was observed a few times. The chain combines TRBV5-4 with TRBJ2-3; 13 positions agree with TRBD2. V lost 4 bases to trimming and J lost 6 bases; unmatched junction nucleotides: 8. CDR1 SGHNT and CDR2 YYREEE come from the germline V gene (reference sequence). This CDR3 comprises 16 residues. In nucleotides, the CDR3 is TGTGCCAGCAGCCCCCGGACTAGCGGGAGCCCCGATACGCAGTATTTT. It yields the protein CASSPRTSGSPDTQYF.

Only one count was recorded for this clone. This chain uses TRBV7-6 with TRBJ2-1, with 10 bases identical to TRBD2. Germline V gives CDR1 SGHVS, CDR2 FNYEAQ. This CDR3 contains 17 residues. J gave up 5 bases and V 0 bases, and 7 bases lay outside the gene matches. CDR3: CASSLALLAGSHNEQFF. As DNA, the CDR3 is TGTGCCAGCAGCTTAGCGCTACTAGCGGGGTCTCACAATGAGCAGTTCTTC.

This sequence joins TRBV27 and TRBJ1-1, with D possibly matching TRBD1 (6 bases). CDR1 is MNHEY, CDR2 SMNVEV, per germline (reference sequence). The CDR3 sequence is 14 residues long. Trimming cost V 1 base and J 4 bases, with 10 bases left between them. Here the CDR3 DNA reads TGTGCCAGCAGTTTATATGGGGGCCCCACTGAAGCTTTCTTT. Translated, it gives CASSLYGGPTEAFF.

CDR3 coding DNA: TGTGCCAGCACCTATCCCGACTATCCTCGGAACAATGAGCAGTTCTTC. It encodes CASTYPDYPRNNEQFF. This chain joins TRBV7-9 and TRBJ2-1; D might be TRBD2 (5 bases). Germline CDR1 and CDR2: SEHNR and FQNEAQ (reference sequence). Trimming cost V 7 bases and J 5 bases, with 21 bases left between them. CDR3 length: 16 residues.

This clone occurred once. The gene calls are TRBV7-9 and TRBJ2-3; TRBD2 aligns across 10 bases. CDR3 size: 17 residues. Germline CDR1 SEHNR, CDR2 FQNEAQ (reference sequence). V shed 6 bases and J 4 bases; nucleotides not matched to a gene: 13. The chain's CDR3 is CASRPGPLAGKADTQYF. The DNA of the CDR3 is TGTGCCAGCAGACCCGGGCCACTAGCGGGAAAAGCAGATACGCAGTATTTT. The full variable domain, completed using reference TRBV7-9 and TRBJ2-3, is DTGVSQNPRHKITKRGQNVTFRCDPISEHNRLYWYRQTLGQGPEFLTYFQNEAQLEKSRLLSDRFSAERPKGSFSTLEIQRTEQGDSAMYLCASRPGPLAGKADTQYFGPGTRLTVL.

This chain uses TRBV5-6 with TRBJ2-3, with 8 bases identical to TRBD2. The germline V gene encodes CDR1 SGHDT and CDR2 YYEEEE. After removal of 0 bases from V and 2 bases from J, the junction contained 8 bases not matched to a gene. The CDR3 runs 17 residues. The CDR3 loop is CASSLVVGTSYTDTQYF. CDR3 sequence (DNA): TGTGCCAGCAGCTTGGTGGTTGGGACTAGTTACACAGATACGCAGTATTTT.

The rearrangement links TRBV4-3 to TRBJ2-3; D tentatively fits TRBD1 or TRBD2 (6 bases each). The ends were cut back, 0 bases at V and 2 bases at J, with 15 bases in the middle. Germline V gene data show CDR1 as LGHNA and CDR2 as YSLEER. The CDR3 has 17 amino acids. The CDR3 region is CASSQDSPGAYTDTQYF. The CDR3 nucleotides read TGCGCCAGCAGCCAAGATTCCCCGGGGGCCTACACAGATACGCAGTATTTT.

J is TRBJ2-3 and V is TRBV29-1; 7 bases line up with TRBD1. Per the germline V gene, CDR1 is SQVTM and CDR2 is ANQGSEA. V lost 5 bases and J lost 3; bases outside the gene matches: 8. This CDR3 region has 14 residues. CDR3 amino acids: CSVRSRDSTDTQYF. The CDR3 DNA follows: TGCAGCGTTCGATCCCGGGACAGTACAGATACGCAGTATTTT.

The chain is built from TRBV6-1 and TRBJ2-1; the D gene is possibly TRBD1 (5 bases). Between the trimmed V and J ends, which lost 1 base and 8 bases, there was a span of 12 bases. The CDR3 extends over 14 amino acids. Germline CDR1 reads MNHNS; CDR2 reads SASEGT. Here the CDR3 DNA reads TGTGCCAGCAGTGAAGGGCCTCAGGGCGATGAGCAGTTCTTC. Its translation: CASSEGPQGDEQFF.

The chain has TRBV4-1 and TRBJ2-3; 8 nucleotides line up with TRBD1. Losses at the gene ends were 0 bases for V and 3 bases for J; bases not matched to a gene: 5. Germline-derived CDR1 and CDR2 are MGHRA and YSYEKL. The CDR3 length is 16 residues. The CDR3 sequence: CASSQDQGTGTDTQYF. Here the CDR3 DNA reads TGCGCCAGCAGCCAAGATCAGGGGACAGGAACAGATACGCAGTATTTT.

The J gene is TRBJ2-2, the V gene TRBV6-5, with D perhaps given as TRBD1 or TRBD2 (5 bases each). Germline CDR1 reads MNHEY; CDR2 reads SVGAGI. The V end was cut by 0 bases, the J end by 6 bases, with 11 bases between. The length of the CDR3 is 15 residues. The CDR3 sequence is CASSYSIQDSGELFF. CDR3 nucleotides: TGTGCCAGCAGTTACTCGATACAGGACTCCGGGGAGCTGTTTTTT.

The chain links TRBV4-3 to TRBJ2-3, with 9 bases identical to TRBD2. Germline values: CDR1 LGHNA, CDR2 YSLEER. V shed 0 bases and J 4 bases; nucleotides not matched to a gene: 11. CDR3 length: 18 amino acids. The CDR3 DNA reads TGCGCCAGCAGCCAAGATGAGGGTAGCGGGAGTGCGGCAGATACGCAGTATTTT. Translation: CASSQDEGSGSAADTQYF.

This chain links TRBV9 with TRBJ1-2; D ambiguous. Germline CDR1 reads SGDLS; CDR2 reads YYNGEE. There are 12 residues in the CDR3. V was trimmed by 4 bases and J by 6 bases, leaving 10 bases between them. The CDR3 DNA reads TGTGCCAGCAGCCTGCGGCCTGATGGCTACACCTTC. Protein sequence: CASSLRPDGYTF.

The chain employs TRBV15 and TRBJ2-7, with D possibly being TRBD2 (5 bases). The CDR3 consists of 15 residues. The V gene's germline CDR1 is LNHNV and CDR2 YYDKDF (reference sequence). Between the trimmed V and J ends, which lost 0 bases and 3 bases, there was a span of 12 bases. CDR3 sequence: CATSRDRGVNYEQYF. In DNA, the CDR3 is TGTGCCACCAGCAGAGATCGGGGAGTAAACTACGAGCAGTACTTC.

This CDR3 is CASSLPEGGGEKLFF. The CDR3 DNA follows: TGCGCCAGCAGCTTGCCGGAGGGCGGAGGGGAAAAACTGTTTTTT. V and J are TRBV5-1 and TRBJ1-4; D not certain. The CDR3 is 15 residues long. Germline-derived CDR1 and CDR2 are SGHRS and YFSETQ. Trimming shortened V by 1 base and J by 8 bases, and 15 bases separated the two germline ends.

This clone was seen only a few times. The V and J genes are TRBV7-9 and TRBJ2-1; unclear D gene. Trimming shortened V by 5 bases and J by 10 bases, and 15 bases separated the two germline ends. Germline values: CDR1 SEHNR, CDR2 FQNEAQ (reference sequence). This CDR3 is 13 amino acids long. The CDR3 region has the DNA TGTGCCAGCAGCCCCCCGGGCAGGTACGAGCAGTTCTTC. The encoded protein is CASSPPGRYEQFF.

The rearrangement joins TRBV27 to TRBJ1-1, with D hard to call. Germline CDR1 is MNHEY and CDR2 is SMNVEV (reference sequence). Deletions cut 3 bases from V and 1 base from J, with 9 bases between. This CDR3 contains 14 residues. Here the CDR3 reads CASSFGSPNTEAFF. The CDR3 region has the DNA TGTGCCAGCAGTTTCGGCAGTCCGAACACTGAAGCTTTCTTT.

This clone occurred once. The chain links TRBV5-8 to TRBJ2-7; D unresolved. This CDR3 is built from 12 residues. V lost 1 base and J lost 6, with 8 bases in between. CDR1 is SGHTS and CDR2 is YDEGEE in the germline V gene. The CDR3 region has the DNA TGTGCCAGCAGCTTGAGCAGGCCCGAGCAGTACGTC. It specifies CASSLSRPEQYV.

This chain joins TRBV7-8 and TRBJ1-3; weak D call: TRBD1 (5 bases). Trimming shortened V by 5 bases and J by 0 bases, and 17 bases separated the two germline ends. The CDR3 consists of 17 residues. The germline CDR1 and CDR2 sequences are SGHVS and FQNEAQ. The CDR3 reads CASSRDGNFYSGNTIYF. The CDR3 DNA reads TGTGCCAGCAGCCGGGACGGAAACTTTTACTCTGGAAACACCATATATTTT.